This TCR beta chain was profiled in a study of CD8 T cells in Susac syndrome (dated by TCRdb to the late 2010s). Looking at the study overall: Among the sequenced Susac syndrome patients, 5 or 6 had clinically active disease and eight were in clinical remission. Susac syndrome patients were therapy-naive, on corticosteroids (some also receiving IVIg), or on IVIg alone at blood withdrawal. Whether CD8+ T cell activation and differentiation in Susac syndrome was antigen driven was tested using repertoire sequencing. CD8+ T cell repertoire clonality was compared between more than 9 healthy donors, around 14 Susac syndrome patients and 15 multiple sclerosis patients. Findings and caveats that apply to the study as a whole: The study acknowledged that relatively few individuals were included in the TCR sequencing and HLA analysis. Susac syndrome CD8+ repertoires showed clonal expansion, highest in CD8+ TEMRA cells and greater in clinically active than remitting patients. In the total CD8+ and CD8+ TEMRA repertoires, over 15 and five Susac-specific public clones, respectively, were identified.

RNA was extracted using the RNeasy kit, and roughly 0.5 to 1 ug of the RNA was reverse transcribed with random hexamers. TCR beta CDR3 regions were amplified with the immunoSEQ multiplex PCR assay covering 54 Vbeta and 13 Jbeta segments. PCR amplification bias was corrected by using a synthetic template baseline for primer optimization and computational correction. On the study's bioinformatics: Only productive sequences were kept, with reads annotated to V, D and J genes according to IMGT and analyzed in immunoSEQ Analyzer. To calculate clonality, Shannon entropy was normalized by log2 of the number of productive unique sequences and then subtracted from one. For each patient and control, public and private clones were evaluated within the 100 most prevalent clones. A clone was defined as Susac-specific if it was absent from the healthy and MS cohorts, from 1052 published viral clones and from other ImmuneACCESS disease sequences. TCRdb reprocessing: public reads trimmed at Q25 with fastp, clones called with MiXCR, in-frame beta chains kept. Every CDR3 protein is listed once, alongside the most common genes and DNA of its rows. The V and J calls and clone size come from TCRdb's table, not from the authors' own analysis. This sample has some 200,000 distinct CDR3 sequences in its table, and 85% to 95% of those were observed once. The ten largest make up around 0.16% of the sample.

Unmatched junction bases come to 10, with V trimmed by 8 bases and J by 15 bases. Reading from cysteine to phenylalanine, the CDR3 counts 13 amino acids. Of the read, only the CDR3 DNA is kept; its 39 bases are in frame from base 1. Sequences SEHNR (CDR1) and FQNEAQ (CDR2) are obtained from the germline V gene (reference sequence). To note about this clonotype: The target of this receptor is not known. Per-nucleotide qualities are absent, and no much larger clonotype sits a single base away.

High-throughput TCR beta sequencing profiled peripheral blood CD8+ and CD4+ T cells from healthy donors, Susac syndrome patients and multiple sclerosis patients. Susac syndrome patients met recently defined diagnostic criteria for definite or probable disease. CD8+ TEMRA cells were enriched by FACS, while bulk CD8+ and CD4+ T cells were purified by magnetic negative isolation. Blood was collected in EDTA tubes and processed within 24 hours, with PBMCs isolated through density gradient centrifugation. PBMCs destined for TCR sequencing were cryopreserved in liquid nitrogen and later thawed in a 37 °C water bath. A purity of at least 90% was achieved for sorted or isolated CD4+, CD8+ and CD8+ TEMRA cells.

The chain is encoded by TRBV7-9 joined to TRBJ2-4, with 13 junctional bases fitting TRBD2. The sample was CD8+ T cells from PBMCs. The sequence was obtained from a human donor with Susac syndrome. In nucleotides, the sequence is TGTGCCAGCGGGACTAGCGGGGACGACCCGGCGTACTTC. Translated, this is CASGTSGDDPAYF.